A single sample is the source of the 4 T cell receptor beta chains below, sequenced in a study of high-grade serous ovarian cancer treatment subgroups. The repertoire was sequenced with immunoSEQ multiplex PCR; TCRdb's copy has only in-frame clones and lacks some. Among around 20,000 clones, approximately 72% were seen once, and the ten largest hold about 6%. Tumor samples were taken before definitive surgery or chemotherapy. Sequenced sample: tumor tissue. These receptors originate from a human donor with high-grade serous ovarian cancer.

V is TRBV6-5 and J is TRBJ1-6; tentatively, D is TRBD1 (5 bases). V dropped 6 bases and J dropped 7 bases, with 13 bases sitting between them. Germline CDR1 is MNHEY and CDR2 is SVGAGI. This CDR3 has 14 residues. The CDR3 region is CASRRTSLNSPLHF. In DNA form, the CDR3 reads TGTGCCAGCAGAAGGACATCCCTAAATTCACCCCTCCACTTT.

By share, this clone ranks as medium-sized. This chain connects TRBV6-1 to TRBJ1-3; D not certain. V lost 2 bases to trimming and J lost 0 bases, with 8 bases between them. Germline V gene lookup returns CDR1 MNHNS and CDR2 SASEGT. This CDR3 is built from 15 residues. As DNA, the CDR3 is TGTGCCAGCAGTGAAACTGAAGCCTCTGGAAACACCATATATTTT. It specifies CASSETEASGNTIYF.

The chain links TRBV4-3 to TRBJ2-3; 15 bases fit TRBD2. Trimming took 6 bases from V and 1 from J; bases not matched to a gene: 14. CDR1 LGHNA and CDR2 YSLEER come from the germline V gene. The CDR3 has 20 residues. The chain's CDR3 is CASSQTGGLAGGWGTDTQYF. The CDR3 DNA is TGCGCCAGCAGTCAAACGGGGGGACTAGCGGGAGGATGGGGCACAGATACGCAGTATTTT.

The chain employs TRBV30 and TRBJ1-5; weak D call: TRBD1 (5 bases). V lost 0 bases and J lost 3, with 12 bases in between. The CDR3 is 15 residues long. Per the germline V gene, CDR1 is GTSNPN and CDR2 is SVGIG (reference sequence). The CDR3 region has the DNA TGTGCCTGGAGTGTAAGGGGCAGCCTCAATCAGCCCCAGCATTTT. Residues: CAWSVRGSLNQPQHF.